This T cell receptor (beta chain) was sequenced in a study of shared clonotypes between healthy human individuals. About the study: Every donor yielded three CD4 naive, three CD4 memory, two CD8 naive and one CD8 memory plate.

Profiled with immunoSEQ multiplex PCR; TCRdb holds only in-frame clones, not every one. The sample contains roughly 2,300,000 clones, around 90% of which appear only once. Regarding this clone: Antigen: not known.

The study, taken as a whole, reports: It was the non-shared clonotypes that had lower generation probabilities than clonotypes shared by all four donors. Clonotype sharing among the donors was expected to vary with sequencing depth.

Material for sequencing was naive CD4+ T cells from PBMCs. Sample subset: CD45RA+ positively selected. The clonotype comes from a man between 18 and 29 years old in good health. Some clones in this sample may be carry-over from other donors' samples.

The CDR3 reads CASSPRTSSFEQFF. The CDR3 DNA sequence: TGTGCCAGCAGCCCCCGGACGAGCTCCTTTGAGCAGTTCTTC. The genes are TRBV7-2 and TRBJ2-1; no clear D gene. This CDR3 comprises 14 residues. Trimming removed 5 bases from V and 9 bases from J, with 17 bases in between. CDR1 is SGHTA and CDR2 is FQGNSA in the germline V gene.